A selection of T cell receptor beta chains follows, all from one sample in a study of cytotoxic CD8 clonotypes in ibrutinib-treated CLL. The table came from immunoSEQ multiplex PCR; TCRdb's copy has only in-frame clones and leaves some out. The sample consists of approximately 100,000 clones, 60% to 80% of them appearing once. Sequenced material: PBMCs, taken after 24 months of ibrutinib treatment. The receptors were sampled from a human donor with chronic lymphocytic leukemia. Both conserved end residues are part of each CDR3. The D gene is left open where the match is weak. Where a row states a size, it is once, few, many or the class of an expanded clone; other rows omit it.

d_gene | j_gene | v_gene | abundance | CDR3nt | CDR3aa
NA | TRBJ2-2 | TRBV21-1 | NA | TGTGCCAGCAGGTTCGGGGACGTCGGAACCGGGGAGCTGTTTTTT | CASRFGDVGTGELFF
NA | TRBJ2-7 | TRBV28 | NA | TGTGCCAGCAAAGGCTCCGAGCAGTACTTC | CASKGSEQYF
NA | TRBJ1-3 | TRBV7-2 | NA | TGTGCCAGCAGCTTCACTTGGACATCTCCTGGAAACACCATATATTTT | CASSFTWTSPGNTIYF
NA | TRBJ1-4 | TRBV15 | NA | TGTGCCACCAGCAGGGTAAATTCTAATGAAAAACTGTTTTTT | CATSRVNSNEKLFF
NA | TRBJ2-5 | TRBV15 | NA | TGTGCCACCAGCAGAGATCGTCGGACGGGAGCTTCGGGGTACCAAGAGACCCAGTACTTC | CATSRDRRTGASGYQETQYF
TRBD1 | TRBJ1-4 | TRBV6-5 | NA | TGTGCCAGCAGTCGTCGGGGACAGGGGGCTGAAAAACTGTTTTTT | CASSRRGQGAEKLFF
NA | TRBJ2-2 | TRBV6-4 | few | TGTGCCAGCAGTGTTCTAGCGAACACCGGGGAGCTGTTTTTT | CASSVLANTGELFF
TRBD2 | TRBJ2-3 | TRBV7-6 | NA | TGTGCCAGCAGCTCAGGACTAGCGGGAGCCACAGATACGCAGTATTTT | CASSSGLAGATDTQYF
NA | TRBJ2-3 | TRBV28 | NA | TGTGCCAGCAGTTTGGTGGGAAGGTCCAGAGATACGCAGTATTTT | CASSLVGRSRDTQYF
TRBD2 | TRBJ2-7 | TRBV29-1 | NA | TGCAGCGTCGGGGGGGCTAGCGGGAGAGACGAGCAGTACTTC | CSVGGASGRDEQYF
TRBD2 | TRBJ2-3 | TRBV2 | NA | TGTGCCAGAACCGGGAGGCCCACAGATACGCAGTATTTT | CARTGRPTDTQYF
TRBD1 | TRBJ2-7 | TRBV4-1 | NA | TGCGCCAGCAGCCAAGCCCCGGGACAGGCCTACGAGCAGTACTTC | CASSQAPGQAYEQYF
NA | TRBJ1-2 | TRBV29-1 | NA | TGCAGCGTTGAAGAATATACGGGGGGACGTGGCTACACCTTC | CSVEEYTGGRGYTF
TRBD2 | TRBJ2-7 | TRBV19 | once | TGTGCCAGTAGTGTAGCGGGGGCCACCTCCTACGAGCAGTACTTC | CASSVAGATSYEQYF
NA | TRBJ1-5 | TRBV18 | few | TGTGCCAGCTCACTGGCAGGGGAACAGCCCCAGCATTTT | CASSLAGEQPQHF
NA | TRBJ2-1 | TRBV5-1 | NA | TGCGCCAGCAGCCCTAGTTATGAGCAGTTCTTC | CASSPSYEQFF
NA | TRBJ1-4 | TRBV10-3 | NA | TGTGCCATCAACCGACAGATTAATGAAAAACTGTTTTTT | CAINRQINEKLFF
NA | TRBJ1-2 | TRBV27 | NA | TGTGCCAGCAGTTTATTACCGGGGGATGGCTACACCTTC | CASSLLPGDGYTF
TRBD2 | TRBJ2-2 | TRBV7-2 | NA | TGTGCCAGCAGCCCACGGTCTAGCGGGAGTATTATCGGGGAGCTGTTTTTT | CASSPRSSGSIIGELFF
NA | TRBJ1-2 | TRBV18 | few | TGTGCCAGCTCACCTCCTCCAAAAGCTAACTATGGCTACACCTTC | CASSPPPKANYGYTF
NA | TRBJ2-3 | TRBV2 | NA | TGTGCCAGCAGTAATGGAGGGATCACAGATACGCAGTATTTT | CASSNGGITDTQYF
TRBD2 | TRBJ2-7 | TRBV19 | NA | TGTGCCAGTAGACGAGCGACTAGCGGGACGAGCTACGAGCAGTACTTC | CASRRATSGTSYEQYF
NA | TRBJ2-1 | TRBV11-3 | NA | TGTGCCAGCAGCGATAGACTTAGCGGCTCCTACAATGAGCAGTTCTTC | CASSDRLSGSYNEQFF
TRBD1 | TRBJ1-4 | TRBV6-5 | NA | TGTGCCAGCAGTCTAAGGGGGACAGTCAATGAAAAACTGTTTTTT | CASSLRGTVNEKLFF
TRBD2 | TRBJ2-1 | TRBV5-1 | NA | TGCGCCAGCAGCCTCACTAGCGGCTCCTACAATGAGCAGTTCTTC | CASSLTSGSYNEQFF
NA | TRBJ1-1 | TRBV5-1 | NA | TGCGCCAGCGCTAGGGCTATGAACACTGAAGCTTTCTTT | CASARAMNTEAFF
NA | TRBJ2-3 | TRBV27 | NA | TGTGCCAGCAGGTGGGCAGGGAGCACAGATACGCAGTATTTT | CASRWAGSTDTQYF
TRBD2 | TRBJ2-7 | TRBV19 | once | TGTGCCAGTAGCGCAATAGCGGGGGGGACCTACGAGCAGTACTTC | CASSAIAGGTYEQYF
TRBD1 | TRBJ2-5 | TRBV7-2 | NA | TGTGCCAGCAGCCCCGGGACAGGGGCGACAGAGACCCAGTACTTC | CASSPGTGATETQYF
TRBD1 | TRBJ1-1 | TRBV5-1 | NA | TGCGCCAGCAGCTATACAGGGGGCAACACTGAAGCTTTCTTT | CASSYTGGNTEAFF
NA | TRBJ1-4 | TRBV6-1 | medium-sized | TGTGCCAGCAGTGAATTAGAGGGTGCTAATGAAAAACTGTTTTTT | CASSELEGANEKLFF
TRBD1 | TRBJ1-5 | TRBV18 | NA | TGTGCCAGCTCACCTGGCAGGGGGACAGGGCATCAGCCCCAGCATTTT | CASSPGRGTGHQPQHF
NA | TRBJ1-1 | TRBV7-9 | NA | TGTGCCAGCACTCTAAGACCAGGGGAGAACACTGAAGCTTTCTTT | CASTLRPGENTEAFF
NA | TRBJ2-5 | TRBV5-1 | NA | TGCGCCAGCAGCTTGGGAGTCCTACGTCAGGGGCACCAAGAGACCCAGTACTTC | CASSLGVLRQGHQETQYF
TRBD1 | TRBJ2-5 | TRBV4-1 | NA | TGCGCCAGCAGCCAAGATTTCGGGACAGGGAGAGAGACCCAGTACTTC | CASSQDFGTGRETQYF
TRBD2 | TRBJ2-3 | TRBV6-1 | NA | TGTGCCAGCAGGACTAGCGGGTACACAGATACGCAGTATTTT | CASRTSGYTDTQYF
NA | TRBJ1-5 | TRBV6-1 | NA | TGTGCCAGCAGTGAAGGAAACCCCAATCAGCCCCAGCATTTT | CASSEGNPNQPQHF
NA | TRBJ1-1 | TRBV14 | NA | TGTGCCAGCAGCCAACTTACCGGGGTCACTGAAGCTTTCTTT | CASSQLTGVTEAFF
TRBD1 | TRBJ1-6 | TRBV2 | NA | TGTGCCAGCAGCCAGGACAGGTGGAATTCACCCCTCCACTTT | CASSQDRWNSPLHF
NA | TRBJ1-1 | TRBV28 | many | TGTGCCAGCAGACGAGTTAACGGAGACACTGAAGCTTTCTTT | CASRRVNGDTEAFF
TRBD1 | TRBJ1-5 | TRBV30 | NA | TGTGCCTGGAGTTTGGACAGGGGGCTTCAGCCCCAGCATTTT | CAWSLDRGLQPQHF
NA | TRBJ1-5 | TRBV6-6 | few | TGTGCCAGCAGTACCGACCGGGACGGAAATCAGCCCCAGCATTTT | CASSTDRDGNQPQHF
TRBD1 | TRBJ2-7 | TRBV28 | NA | TGTGCCAGCAGACGGACAGGGGAGTCCTACGAGCAGTACTTC | CASRRTGESYEQYF
TRBD2 | TRBJ2-1 | TRBV19 | NA | TGTGCCAGTAGGCCGATGGGGGGGTCCTACAATGAGCAGTTCTTC | CASRPMGGSYNEQFF
TRBD1 | TRBJ2-3 | TRBV27 | NA | TGTGCCAGCAGTTTAAGGGGACAGGGTTCAGATACGCAGTATTTT | CASSLRGQGSDTQYF
TRBD1 | TRBJ2-5 | TRBV5-1 | NA | TGCGCCAGCAGCCCCACCCCCCGACAGGGTGAGACCCAGTACTTC | CASSPTPRQGETQYF
NA | TRBJ1-6 | TRBV4-2 | NA | TGTGCCAGCAGCCAAGGGCAGACAGGTGTTTCACCCCTCCACTTT | CASSQGQTGVSPLHF
TRBD2 | TRBJ2-7 | TRBV6-1 | NA | TGTGCCAGCAGTGAACCGGGCGGGGGGTTCGACGAGCAGTACTTC | CASSEPGGGFDEQYF
NA | TRBJ2-5 | TRBV6-5 | NA | TGTGCCAGCAGGAGGGGTGGCAAAGAGACCCAGTACTTC | CASRRGGKETQYF
TRBD1 | TRBJ1-5 | TRBV4-2 | NA | TGTGCCAGCAGCCAACAACCCCAGGGACAGAGCAATCAGCCCCAGCATTTT | CASSQQPQGQSNQPQHF
NA | TRBJ2-2 | TRBV19 | NA | TGTGCCAGTACAGAGGGAAGGAGGGAGGAGCTGTTTTTT | CASTEGRREELFF
TRBD2 | TRBJ2-3 | TRBV5-1 | NA | TGCGCCAGCAGCCGAGCGGGCGAGGGGAGGGCCACAGATACGCAGTATTTT | CASSRAGEGRATDTQYF
NA | TRBJ2-1 | TRBV29-1 | NA | TGCAGCTCCTCTTGGGACACCAGATACAATGAGCAGTTCTTC | CSSSWDTRYNEQFF
NA | TRBJ2-7 | TRBV6-6 | few | TGTGCCAGCGGGCAGGGAAACTACGAGCAGTACTTC | CASGQGNYEQYF
NA | TRBJ1-1 | TRBV18 | NA | TGTGCCAGCTCACCCGACATAATAAACACTGAAGCTTTCTTT | CASSPDIINTEAFF
TRBD1 | TRBJ1-6 | TRBV4-1 | few | TGCGCCAGCAGCCAAACAGGGGCGGCCTATAATTCACCCCTCCACTTT | CASSQTGAAYNSPLHF
NA | TRBJ2-1 | TRBV7-7 | NA | TGTGCTAGCAGCCAAGCCGAGAGGAGTGAGCAGTTCTTC | CASSQAERSEQFF
TRBD1 | TRBJ1-1 | TRBV5-1 | NA | TGCGCCAGCAGCCGGGGCGACAGGGGGAATGGAGCTTTCTTT | CASSRGDRGNGAFF
NA | TRBJ2-3 | TRBV11-1 | NA | TGTGCCAGCCACCTTCTTCCGACTGTCACAGATACGCAGTATTTT | CASHLLPTVTDTQYF